Each of the 19 T cell receptor beta chains below was sequenced from the same sample in a study of molecular identifiers for immune sequencing clone quantification. TCRdb passed the PCR reads through MiXCR, listing each CDR3 protein once. Of 50,000 to 75,000 distinct CDR3 sequences detected, 15% to 20% appear once; the ten largest clones hold 1.4%. The sample consisted of naive CD8+ T cells from blood, with Jurkat cell RNA spiked in. Subset described: FACS-sorted CD8+CD4-CCR7+CD45RA+ naive T cells. These receptors came from a human donor in good health. Some libraries in this study had Jurkat cell RNA spiked in.

In this sample, this clonotype turned up many times. This chain links TRBV28 with TRBJ2-7; D gene ambiguous. CDR1 is MDHEN, CDR2 SYDVKM, per germline. Trimming cost V 3 bases and J 0 bases, with 9 bases left between them. The CDR3 covers 14 residues. The CDR3 reads CASSFSESSYEQYF. The CDR3 DNA follows: TGTGCCAGCAGTTTTTCCGAAAGCTCCTACGAGCAGTACTTC.

At least ten counts were recorded for this clonotype. This rearrangement joins TRBV7-9 to TRBJ2-3; weak D call: TRBD2 (6 bases). V was trimmed by 1 base and J by 0 bases, leaving 14 bases between them. The CDR3 loop spans 17 amino acids. Germline V gene lookup returns CDR1 SEHNR and CDR2 FQNEAQ (reference sequence). The CDR3 region is CASSLGLGGASTDTQYF. Here the CDR3 DNA reads TGTGCCAGCAGCTTAGGTTTGGGGGGAGCTAGCACAGATACGCAGTATTTT.

This clonotype was seen more than once but under ten times. J is TRBJ2-1 and V is TRBV27, with 7 bases identical to TRBD2. This CDR3 has 14 residues. Germline values: CDR1 MNHEY, CDR2 SMNVEV (reference sequence). Trimming took 5 bases from V and 4 from J; bases not matched to a gene: 5. CDR3 coding DNA: TGTGCCAGCAGTCCGGGACTAACGTACAATGAGCAGTTCTTC. Translating gives CASSPGLTYNEQFF.

DNA of the CDR3: TGTGCCAGCGGCCCCGCCAGACTCTCCTACGAGCAGTACTTC. Translation: CASGPARLSYEQYF. The chain employs TRBV7-9 and TRBJ2-7, with D unresolved. V lost 8 bases to trimming and J lost 0 bases, with 14 bases between them. Germline CDR1 and CDR2: SEHNR and FQNEAQ (reference sequence). The CDR3 length is 14 residues. The variable domain in full, completed from reference TRBV7-9 and TRBJ2-7, reads DTGVSQNPRHKITKRGQNVTFRCDPISEHNRLYWYRQTLGQGPEFLTYFQNEAQLEKSRLLSDRFSAERPKGSFSTLEIQRTEQGDSAMYLCASGPARLSYEQYFGPGTRLTVT.

This clonotype was picked up many times. V is TRBV19 and J is TRBJ1-1; no reliable D call. Deletions cut 0 bases from V and 1 base from J, with 3 bases between. Germline V CDR1 and CDR2: LNHDA, SQIVND (reference sequence). The CDR3 is 13 amino acids. The CDR3 region is CASSIDRNTEAFF. The DNA of the CDR3 is TGTGCCAGTAGTATAGACCGGAACACTGAAGCTTTCTTT.

Remarks on this clonotype: This may arise from a read error, as a much more abundant clone is one base away. The rearrangement uses TRBV24-1 and TRBJ2-1; D not resolved. The CDR3 has 15 residues. The germline gives CDR1 KGHDR, CDR2 SFDVKD. V gave up 5 bases and J gave up 8 bases, with 18 bases separating them. Here the CDR3 DNA reads TGTGCCACCAGTGGTATAACGGGCTTTAGGGATGAGCAGTTCTTC. It translates to CATSGITGFRDEQFF.

The sample holds one count of this clonotype. This may come from a read error, since a much larger clone is one base off. The CDR3: CASSLTLQTYEQCF. In DNA, the CDR3 is TGTGCCAGCAGCCTAACACTACAAACCTACGAGCAGTGCTTC. V and J are TRBV7-2 and TRBJ2-7, with D uncertain. The CDR3 has 14 amino acids. Germline CDR1 SGHTA, CDR2 FQGNSA.

Many counts were recorded for this clonotype. The V gene is TRBV21-1, the J gene TRBJ1-5; the table's D gene call, TRBD1, was not cross checked with the DNA. TRBV21-1 is a pseudogene segment. The CDR3 is made up of 15 amino acids. DNA of the CDR3: TGTGCCAGCAGACATCCGACAGTTTACAATCAGCCCCAGCATTTT. Its translation: CASRHPTVYNQPQHF.

The chain recombines TRBV9 with TRBJ2-7; TRBD1 matches at 7 bases. Germline-derived CDR1 and CDR2 are SGDLS and YYNGEE. J was trimmed by 0 bases and V by 8 bases; bases with no gene match: 2. The length of the CDR3 is 12 residues. CDR3 nucleotides: TGTGCCAGACCAGGGGGCTCCTACGAGCAGTACTTC. Protein: CARPGGSYEQYF.

By sample share, this clonotype is medium-sized. This sequence joins TRBV7-9 and TRBJ2-3, with unresolved D. The germline V and J ends were trimmed by 5 bases and 2 bases, with 20 bases remaining between them. Germline-derived CDR1 and CDR2 are SEHNR and FQNEAQ (reference sequence). The CDR3 runs to 17 residues. CDR3 sequence (DNA): TGTGCCAGCAGCGGCTTTGCGGTCACACCCGACACAGATACGCAGTATTTT. It specifies CASSGFAVTPDTDTQYF.

This clonotype was counted between two and nine times. This chain connects TRBV7-6 to TRBJ2-1; 10 bases agree with TRBD2. The CDR3 is 19 residues long. Trimming removed 1 base from V and 4 bases from J; junction bases left unmatched: 13. The V gene's germline CDR1 is SGHVS and CDR2 FNYEAQ. The CDR3 protein is CASSLGLAGVWGEYNEQFF. The CDR3 nucleotides read TGTGCCAGCAGCTTAGGGCTAGCGGGAGTATGGGGGGAGTACAATGAGCAGTTCTTC.

About this clonotype: Germline and junction disagree at one end, which may indicate a read error. The genes are TRBV7-4 and TRBJ1-4; D unclear. The CDR3 loop spans 14 amino acids. From germline, CDR1 is SGHVT and CDR2 SQSDAQ. CDR3 amino acids: CANSSHPYPEKLFF. Here the CDR3 DNA reads TGTGCCAACAGCTCCCACCCCTATCCCGAAAAGCTATTTTTT.

On this clonotype itself: The junction departs from the called germline gene at one end, perhaps through a read error. The CDR3, as DNA: TGTGCCAGCAGCCGGGGGGGGTTACTGCAGAACATGCAGTACTTC. It codes for CASSRGGLLQNMQYF. V and J are TRBV11-2 and TRBJ2-4; 8 bases align to TRBD2. The CDR3 has 15 residues. Germline-derived CDR1 and CDR2 are SGHAT and FQNNGV.

Turning to this clonotype: With a much larger clone just one base away, this may be a read error. The CDR3 ends on some other residue instead of the conserved phenylalanine or tryptophan, so this is likely a read error. This chain connects TRBV5-1 to TRBJ2-1; TRBD2 matches at 14 bases. This CDR3 contains 16 residues. Germline CDR1 is SGHRS and CDR2 is YFSETQ. V dropped 3 bases and J dropped 6; count of bases not matched to a gene: 5. The CDR3 is CASSSGTSGSPNEQFS. The DNA of the CDR3 is TGCGCCAGCAGCTCCGGGACTAGCGGGAGTCCCAATGAGCAGTTCTCC.

This clonotype turned up a few times. The rearrangement joins TRBV6-5 to TRBJ2-5; the D gene is possibly TRBD2 (5 bases). Germline V gene lookup returns CDR1 MNHEY and CDR2 SVGAGI. There are 14 residues in the CDR3. With 6 bases removed from V and 5 bases from J, the gap between germline ends came to 16 bases. This chain's CDR3 is CASSLGASGETQYF. CDR3 sequence (DNA): TGTGCCAGCAGCCTAGGCGCCAGCGGTGAGACCCAGTACTTC.

Concerning this clonotype: Without the conserved terminal phenylalanine or tryptophan, this CDR3 likely stems from a read error. The rearrangement uses TRBV5-1 and TRBJ2-7, with D perhaps TRBD1 (6 bases). This CDR3 has 18 residues. CDR1 and CDR2 from the germline V gene are SGHRS and YFSETQ. CDR3 nucleotides: TGCGCCAACAGCTGGAGATTTTCCGGGACACCCAATCCGGACGAGCAGTACTCC. Encoded protein: CANSWRFSGTPNPDEQYS.

Remarks on this clonotype: A junction boundary mismatches the germline segment, possibly from a read error. The chain links TRBV29-1 to TRBJ2-1, with D unresolved. The CDR3 totals 11 residues. Germline V gene data show CDR1 as SQVTM and CDR2 as ANQGSEA. The CDR3, as DNA: TGCAGCGTTGACCGTTACAATAAGCAGTTCTTC. This sequence encodes CSVDRYNKQFF.

This clonotype was seen repeatedly, ten times or more. The chain carries TRBV7-2 and TRBJ2-5; D uncertain. Per the germline V gene, CDR1 is SGHTA and CDR2 is FQGNSA. V was shortened by 1 base and J by 0 bases, with 6 bases between the two germline ends. The CDR3 has 14 amino acids. CDR3 nucleotides: TGTGCCAGCAGCTTAGTGCCGTACCAAGAGACCCAGTACTTC. It encodes CASSLVPYQETQYF.

This clonotype was found many times. V and J are TRBV6-2 or TRBV6-3 and TRBJ2-3; 10 bases map to TRBD2. The CDR3 covers 16 residues. With 4 bases clipped from V and 4 bases from J, the junction kept 8 bases outside the gene matches. Looked up from germline, CDR1 is MNHEY and CDR2 is SVGEGT. In DNA form, the CDR3 reads TGTGCCAGCAGTTTTGGTCTAGCGGGAGAAGCAGATACGCAGTATTTT. Its protein product is CASSFGLAGEADTQYF.